Presented here are 14 T cell receptor beta chains from one specimen sequenced in a study of human thymus T cells. Generated by immunoSEQ multiplex PCR, the TCRdb table keeps only in-frame clones and is missing some. The profile shows some 72,000 clones, around 96% of them singletons. The study used thymus tissue resected during corrective heart surgery. The source material was thymus tissue. These receptors were collected from a boy less than two years old with a congenital heart defect but otherwise immunologically healthy.

The gene calls are TRBV7-6 and TRBJ2-2; 7 bases map to TRBD2. V dropped 3 bases and J dropped 6; count of bases not matched to a gene: 10. Per germline, CDR1 SGHVS and CDR2 FNYEAQ. The CDR3 is 16 residues long. CDR3 residues: CASSFPSGRLAGELFF. The CDR3 DNA is TGTGCCAGCAGCTTCCCGTCCGGGAGGTTAGCCGGGGAGCTGTTTTTT.

The rearrangement links TRBV28 to TRBJ1-1; the match to TRBD1 covers 7 bases. J gave up 4 bases and V 4 bases, and 12 bases lay outside the gene matches. There are 16 residues in the CDR3. The germline gives CDR1 MDHEN, CDR2 SYDVKM. The CDR3 region has the DNA TGTGCCAGCAGTTCCCGGGGGAAGGGGGCGAGCACTGAAGCTTTCTTT. This sequence encodes CASSSRGKGASTEAFF.

V usage is TRBV14 and J usage is TRBJ1-1; D not certain. The ends were cut back, 3 bases at V and 3 bases at J, with 14 bases in the middle. In germline, CDR1 is SGHDN, CDR2 FVKESK. The length of the CDR3 is 15 residues. DNA for the CDR3: TGTGCCAGCAGCCACGGCGCGGGGATGGACACTGAAGCTTTCTTT. Translation gives CASSHGAGMDTEAFF.

The chain joins TRBV21-1 to TRBJ2-7; the table names TRBD1, a call not compared with the DNA. TRBV21-1 corresponds to a pseudogene. The CDR3 spans 14 residues. The CDR3 DNA is TGTGCCAGAAGCAAAAACGACAGGGACTACGAGCAGTACTTC. This translates into CARSKNDRDYEQYF.

The rearrangement links TRBV5-1 to TRBJ2-5; the match to TRBD2 covers 15 bases. The CDR3 sequence is 16 residues long. Trimming cost V 4 bases and J 3 bases; bases outside gene matches: 4. Germline V gene data show CDR1 as SGHRS and CDR2 as YFSETQ. The CDR3 nucleotides read TGCGCCAGCAGCAGGACTAGCGGGAGGGGGAAAGAGACCCAGTACTTC. Amino acids: CASSRTSGRGKETQYF.

The gene calls are TRBV15 and TRBJ1-5; tentative D call: TRBD1 (5 bases). Trimming shortened V by 6 bases and J by 0 bases, and 15 bases separated the two germline ends. Germline CDR1 is LNHNV and CDR2 is YYDKDF (reference sequence). This CDR3 region has 16 residues. The chain's CDR3 is CATRSGDPYSNQPQHF. CDR3 nucleotide sequence: TGTGCCACCAGATCCGGGGACCCTTATAGCAATCAGCCCCAGCATTTT.

The V gene is TRBV11-2, the J gene TRBJ1-1, with no clear D. CDR1 is SGHAT, CDR2 FQNNGV, per germline. CDR3 length: 15 residues. V dropped 1 base and J dropped 0 bases, with 9 bases sitting between them. CDR3 nucleotides: TGTGCCAGCAGCTTAGTGGGATTGATGAACACTGAAGCTTTCTTT. It yields the protein CASSLVGLMNTEAFF.

In this sample, this clone turned up once. This rearrangement joins TRBV18 to TRBJ1-2; D call uncertain. Germline loops: CDR1 KGHSH, CDR2 LQKENI. The germline V and J ends were trimmed by 2 bases and 4 bases, with 20 bases remaining between them. This CDR3 comprises 17 residues. The CDR3 DNA reads TGTGCCAGCTCACCAACCGAGGGTTCAGCTCGTAGCTATGGCTACACCTTC. This translates into CASSPTEGSARSYGYTF. The complete variable domain, with remaining parts taken from reference TRBV18 and TRBJ1-2, reads NAGVMQNPRHLVRRRGQEARLRCSPMKGHSHVYWYRQLPEEGLKFMVYLQKENIIDESGMPKERFSAEFPKEGPSILRIQQVVRGDSAAYFCASSPTEGSARSYGYTFGSGTRLTVV.

The chain uses TRBV27 and TRBJ2-5, with 14 bases aligning to TRBD2. V gave up 6 bases and J gave up 9 bases; unmatched junction bases: 21. This CDR3 has 19 residues. CDR1 is MNHEY and CDR2 is SMNVEV in the germline V gene (reference sequence). The CDR3 nucleotides read TGTGCCAGCAGCCCTGCGGGACTAGCGGGAGATCGGGTAACCGTGGCCCAGTACTTC. This gives the protein CASSPAGLAGDRVTVAQYF.

The V and J genes are TRBV6-6 and TRBJ2-7; a weak D match, TRBD1 (7 bases). Germline values: CDR1 MNHNY, CDR2 SVGAGI (reference sequence). V was cut by 6 bases and J by 4 bases, with 19 bases left in between. CDR3 length: 15 residues. The CDR3 reads CASSDRVPGRYEQYF. The CDR3 DNA follows: TGTGCCAGCAGCGACAGGGTTCCGGGGAGGTACGAGCAGTACTTC.

V and J are TRBV6-5 and TRBJ2-5, with a tentative D call TRBD1 (5 bases). Germline V gene data show CDR1 as MNHEY and CDR2 as SVGAGI. The CDR3 runs to 14 residues. Trimming left V 2 bases short and J 5 bases short, with 12 bases between. The DNA for the CDR3 is TGTGCCAGCAGTTACGGGCAGGGATGGGAGACCCAGTACTTC. This gives the protein CASSYGQGWETQYF.

J is TRBJ2-7 and V is TRBV7-2; perhaps TRBD2 as D (6 bases). The V end was cut by 1 base, the J end by 0 bases, with 10 bases between. Per the germline V gene, CDR1 is SGHTA and CDR2 is FQGNSA. There are 15 residues in the CDR3. CDR3 nucleotides: TGTGCCAGCAGCTTAGTGCGGGGCCCCTCCTACGAGCAGTACTTC. Its translation: CASSLVRGPSYEQYF.

The genes are TRBV19 and TRBJ2-3; D gene ambiguous. The length of the CDR3 is 16 residues. Trimming took off 0 bases at V and 2 bases at J, with 12 bases between the two ends. Germline CDR1 is LNHDA and CDR2 is SQIVND (reference sequence). CDR3 amino acids: CASSIEGRRDTDTQYF. The CDR3 bases are TGTGCCAGTAGTATAGAGGGTCGGAGAGACACAGATACGCAGTATTTT.

The CDR3 reads CASQRRRVAGEKLFF. Here the CDR3 DNA reads TGTGCCAGCCAACGGAGGAGGGTAGCTGGTGAAAAACTGTTTTTT. V usage is TRBV6-1 and J usage is TRBJ1-4; D remains ambiguous. The V and J ends lost 8 bases and 7 bases respectively, with 20 bases between them. Per the germline V gene, CDR1 is MNHNS and CDR2 is SASEGT. CDR3 length: 15 amino acids.